Listed below are T cell receptor beta chains from one sample, sequenced in a study of blood T cell repertoires in COVID-19. The method was immunoSEQ multiplex PCR; TCRdb's version includes in-frame clones alone and lacks a portion of them. The sample shows around 260,000 clones, about nine tenths of them seen only once. Sequences were obtained from peripheral blood. Source of these receptors: a woman aged 25 to 39 with COVID-19, enrolled during active disease. Each CDR3 is given with its conserved first and last residue. The D gene is left open where the match is weak. The size of a clone is reported for some rows only, either as once, few or many, or as a class for expanded clones.

clone_size	d_call	v_call	j_call	cdr3_aa	cdr3_nt
NA	TRBD1	TRBV25-1	TRBJ1-4	CASSEPWQTGGGKLFF	TGTGCCAGCAGTGAACCCTGGCAGACAGGGGGAGGAAAACTGTTTTTT
NA	NA	TRBV9	TRBJ1-3	CASSPGRSGNTIYF	TGTGCCAGCAGCCCAGGCAGGTCTGGAAACACCATATATTTT
NA	TRBD2	TRBV27	TRBJ2-3	CASSLFPPDSGRAKDTQYF	TGTGCCAGCAGTTTGTTCCCCCCGGATAGCGGGAGGGCCAAAGATACGCAGTATTTT
once	NA	TRBV27	TRBJ1-2	CASSFFQPTAGANYGYTF	TGTGCCAGCAGTTTCTTCCAGCCCACGGCGGGAGCTAACTATGGCTACACCTTC
NA	TRBD2	TRBV5-6	TRBJ2-7	CASSLAGSYEQYF	TGTGCCAGCAGCCTAGCGGGGTCCTACGAGCAGTACTTC
NA	NA	TRBV14	TRBJ2-3	CASRWGGDTDTQYF	TGTGCCAGCAGGTGGGGCGGAGACACAGATACGCAGTATTTT
NA	TRBD2	TRBV6-5	TRBJ2-5	CASSYVGLAGQETQYF	TGTGCCAGCAGTTACGTGGGACTAGCGGGACAAGAGACCCAGTACTTC
NA	NA	TRBV5-1	TRBJ2-7	CASSPAEGGYEQYF	TGCGCCAGCAGCCCGGCGGAGGGGGGGTACGAGCAGTACTTC
NA	NA	TRBV10-1	TRBJ2-3	CASSDGGGTDTQYF	TGCGCCAGCAGTGACGGCGGGGGCACAGATACGCAGTATTTT
NA	NA	TRBV11-2	TRBJ2-7	CASSLGRNNEQYF	TGTGCCAGCAGCTTAGGCAGAAATAACGAGCAGTACTTC
few	NA	TRBV9	TRBJ1-2	CASSVALGGVGYGYTF	TGTGCCAGCAGCGTAGCTTTGGGGGGAGTGGGGTATGGCTACACCTTC
NA	NA	TRBV19	TRBJ1-5	CASSMLRANQPQHF	TGTGCCAGTAGTATGCTCAGGGCTAATCAGCCCCAGCATTTT
NA	NA	TRBV29-1	TRBJ1-4	CSVEGLLNEKLFF	TGCAGCGTTGAAGGATTACTGAATGAAAAACTGTTTTTT
once	NA	TRBV3-1/TRBV3-2	TRBJ2-1	CASSQDRLLNEQFF	TGTGCCAGCAGCCAAGATAGACTCCTCAATGAGCAGTTCTTC
NA	NA	TRBV3-1/TRBV3-2	TRBJ2-7	CASTSGESEQYF	TGTGCCAGCACCTCAGGGGAAAGCGAGCAGTACTTC
NA	NA	TRBV15	TRBJ1-5	CATSRDRGGGQPQHF	TGTGCCACCAGCAGAGATAGGGGAGGGGGTCAGCCCCAGCATTTT
NA	NA	TRBV5-1	TRBJ1-4	CASSVSVTNEKLFF	TGCGCCAGCAGCGTCAGCGTAACTAATGAAAAACTGTTTTTT
NA	TRBD1	TRBV9	TRBJ1-6	CASSVGDRDYSPLHF	TGTGCCAGCAGCGTGGGCGACAGGGATTATTCACCCCTCCACTTT
NA	TRBD1	TRBV28	TRBJ1-5	CASSFGDRLNQPQHF	TGTGCCAGCAGTTTTGGGGACAGGCTTAATCAGCCCCAGCATTTT
NA	TRBD1	TRBV5-4	TRBJ2-4	CASSLGGDRGRGSKNIQYF	TGTGCCAGCAGCTTGGGTGGGGACAGGGGGCGCGGATCCAAAAACATTCAGTACTTC
NA	TRBD1	TRBV18	TRBJ1-2	CASSPFRNLDRDGYTF	TGTGCCAGCTCACCCTTCCGGAACTTGGACAGGGATGGCTACACCTTC
NA	TRBD1	TRBV18	TRBJ2-7	CASSPTGGASYEQYF	TGTGCCAGCTCACCTACAGGGGGCGCTTCCTACGAGCAGTACTTC
NA	TRBD1	TRBV11-3	TRBJ2-1	CASSYGTGEGDEQFF	TGTGCCAGCAGCTATGGGACAGGGGAGGGGGATGAGCAGTTCTTC
NA	NA	TRBV27	TRBJ1-4	CASSLGRSTNEKLFF	TGTGCCAGCAGTTTAGGGAGGTCAACTAATGAAAAACTGTTTTTT
few	NA	TRBV10-2	TRBJ1-2	CASRPRVDYGYTF	TGCGCCAGCAGGCCCAGGGTTGACTATGGCTACACCTTC
NA	NA	TRBV5-5	TRBJ1-1	CASSPQGNTEAFF	TGTGCCAGCAGCCCCCAGGGGAACACTGAAGCTTTCTTT
NA	TRBD2	TRBV2	TRBJ2-2	CASLAGVHTGELFF	TGTGCCAGCTTGGCGGGAGTTCACACCGGGGAGCTGTTTTTT
NA	NA	TRBV5-4	TRBJ2-5	CASSLLGSQETQYF	TGTGCCAGCAGCTTGCTAGGTAGCCAAGAGACCCAGTACTTC
NA	TRBD1	TRBV5-4	TRBJ1-6	CASSLGRDRVSKTNSPLHF	TGTGCCAGCAGCTTAGGCCGGGACAGGGTGTCGAAAACCAATTCACCCCTCCACTTT
NA	NA	TRBV16	TRBJ1-1	CASSQTGQQNTEAFF	TGTGCCAGCAGCCAGACAGGACAGCAGAACACTGAAGCTTTCTTT
NA	NA	TRBV3-1/TRBV3-2	TRBJ2-1	CASSQVDNEQFF	TGTGCCAGCAGCCAAGTCGACAATGAGCAGTTCTTC
NA	NA	TRBV29-1	TRBJ2-3	CSVGGGREPSTDTQYF	TGCAGCGTTGGTGGAGGGCGGGAACCTAGCACAGATACGCAGTATTTT
NA	NA	TRBV10-3	TRBJ1-5	CAISESNTGGNQPQHF	TGTGCCATCAGTGAGTCGAACACAGGTGGCAATCAGCCCCAGCATTTT
NA	NA	TRBV3-1/TRBV3-2	TRBJ2-7	CASSQEGASRTVGYEQYF	TGTGCCAGCAGCCAAGAGGGTGCCAGCCGGACAGTAGGCTACGAGCAGTACTTC
NA	TRBD1	TRBV6-4	TRBJ2-3	CASSDRRGIIRGTDTQYF	TGTGCCAGCAGTGATCGCAGGGGGATTATCCGAGGCACAGATACGCAGTATTTT
NA	NA	TRBV19	TRBJ1-1	CASSIGWGSEAFF	TGTGCCAGTAGTATTGGTTGGGGCAGTGAAGCTTTCTTT
NA	NA	TRBV6-5	TRBJ1-5	CASSTGSNQPQHF	TGTGCCAGCAGTACAGGTAGCAATCAGCCCCAGCATTTT
NA	TRBD2	TRBV4-1	TRBJ2-7	CASSPLGLAGNSYEQYF	TGCGCCAGCAGCCCCTTGGGACTAGCGGGGAATTCCTACGAGCAGTACTTC
few	NA	TRBV30	TRBJ1-1	CAWSFMGGLQNTEAFF	TGTGCCTGGAGTTTCATGGGGGGGTTACAGAACACTGAAGCTTTCTTT
NA	TRBD2	TRBV4-1	TRBJ2-7	CASSQEGGGSYEQYF	TGCGCCAGCAGCCAAGAGGGGGGGGGATCCTACGAGCAGTACTTC
once	NA	TRBV5-1	TRBJ1-2	CASSLGEDYGYTF	TGCGCCAGCAGCTTGGGAGAGGACTATGGCTACACCTTC
NA	NA	TRBV3-1/TRBV3-2	TRBJ1-5	CASSQGLYSNQPQHF	TGTGCCAGCAGCCAAGGACTTTATAGCAATCAGCCCCAGCATTTT
NA	TRBD2	TRBV18	TRBJ2-7	CASSYGLAGLSYEQYF	TGTGCCAGCTCATACGGACTAGCGGGACTATCCTACGAGCAGTACTTC